Listed here is a single T cell receptor beta chain. Its matching antigen is unknown. The entry originates in a study of beta chain features in type 1 diabetes. CDR1 is MNHEY, CDR2 SVGAGI, per germline. The CDR3 extends over 15 amino acids. V lost 8 bases and J lost 0, with 16 bases in between. Reverse transcribing all isolated RNA meant expressed TCRB transcripts were sequenced. Data came from immunoSEQ multiplex PCR; TCRdb stores just in-frame clones and leaves some out. In the table there are about 650,000 clones, around an eighth of which are singletons. By way of CD45RO/CCR7/CD25/CD127/CD95/CD27, the CD4+ regulatory, stem cell-like memory, central memory and naive cells were sorted. General study findings and limits: Shortening of TCRB CDR3s, moderate but significant, appeared in all four CD4+ subsets of Type 1 diabetes patients.

Sequencing was carried out using naive CD4+ T cells from blood. The receptor comes from a man aged 25 to 45 with type 1 diabetes. The chain is built from TRBV6-5 and TRBJ1-1, with D uncertain. The CDR3 nucleotides are TGTGCCAGCTCTATGGGGATCGGCATGAACACTGAAGCTTTCTTT. This encodes CASSMGIGMNTEAFF.